This is a list of T cell receptor beta chains from one sample in a study of human T cells and chemical hapten exposure. MiXCR, run by TCRdb on the RACE reads, gives a single entry per CDR3 protein. The profile shows 35,000 to 50,000 distinct CDR3 sequences, 8.9% of them singletons. The material sequenced was whole blood, taken in connection with sensitization to the hapten diphenylcyclopropenone (DPC). Source of these receptors: a woman between 40 and 50 years old with alopecia areata. Some clones in this sample may be carry-over from other donors' samples. CDR3s include the opening cysteine and the closing phenylalanine or tryptophan. Fields, in order: V gene, D gene, clone size, J gene, CDR3 protein, CDR3 DNA. A D gene is named only where the DNA matches it firmly. Expanded clones are given a class, and other clones once, few, many or no size at all.

TRBV29-1,-,many,TRBJ1-2,CSVEGFSGGYTF,TGCAGCGTTGAGGGTTTCTCGGGCGGCTACACCTTC
TRBV11-2,-,many,TRBJ2-7,CAPPGDEQYF,TGTGCCCCCCCTGGTGACGAGCAGTACTTC
TRBV28,-,-,TRBJ1-6,CASINTRFSYNSPLHF,TGTGCCAGCATTAATACCCGATTCTCCTATAATTCACCCCTCCACTTT
TRBV6-2/TRBV6-3,-,many,TRBJ2-3,CASSYPAGPTDTQYF,TGTGCCAGCAGTTATCCGGCTGGGCCCACAGATACGCAGTATTTT
TRBV10-3,-,many,TRBJ2-1,CAINSGRYNEQFF,TGTGCCATCAATTCGGGGCGCTACAATGAGCAGTTCTTC
TRBV29-1,-,few,TRBJ2-1,CSVGIWGAGEGEQFF,TGCAGCGTTGGGATTTGGGGGGCAGGTGAGGGTGAGCAGTTCTTC
TRBV2,-,many,TRBJ1-6,CASRSTSYNSPLHF,TGTGCCAGCAGATCGACAAGTTATAATTCACCCCTCCACTTT
TRBV3-1,-,many,TRBJ1-2,CASSQGDVYYGYTF,TGTGCCAGCAGCCAAGGGGACGTTTACTATGGCTACACCTTC
TRBV9,-,many,TRBJ2-7,CASSVAWAKTYEQYF,TGTGCCAGCAGCGTAGCTTGGGCCAAGACCTACGAGCAGTACTTC
TRBV6-4,-,-,TRBJ2-3,CASSDSDGSSTDTQYF,TGTGCCAGCAGTGACTCGGACGGATCTAGCACAGATACGCAGTATTTT
TRBV5-1,-,many,TRBJ2-7,CASSSEGLHEQYF,TGCGCCAGCAGCTCAGAGGGTCTACACGAGCAGTACTTC
TRBV5-4,-,many,TRBJ2-5,CASSLGDLSRETQYF,TGTGCCAGCAGCTTGGGGGACTTGTCACGAGAGACCCAGTACTTC
TRBV27,TRBD2,-,TRBJ2-1,CASNRWVAGGETEQFF,TGTGCCAGCAACCGGTGGGTAGCGGGGGGGGAAACGGAGCAGTTCTTC
TRBV4-1,-,many,TRBJ2-6,CASSQPGANVLTF,TGCGCCAGCAGTCAGCCTGGGGCCAACGTCCTGACTTTC
TRBV20-1,-,many,TRBJ1-1,CSARSTRGMNTEAFF,TGCAGTGCTAGATCCACCAGGGGTATGAACACTGAAGCTTTCTTT
TRBV7-9,-,many,TRBJ1-4,CASSSPGQGKLFF,TGTGCCAGCAGCTCACCAGGCCAGGGAAAACTGTTTTTT
TRBV20-1,-,few,TRBJ2-2,CSARDSGELFF,TGCAGTGCTAGAGACAGCGGGGAGCTGTTTTTT
TRBV5-1,-,few,TRBJ2-3,CASSSPGGNTQYF,TGCGCCAGCAGCTCGCCTGGGGGAAATACGCAGTATTTT
TRBV6-2/TRBV6-3,TRBD2,many,TRBJ2-7,CATQFIGTSRDEQYF,TGTGCCACACAATTCATCGGGACTAGTAGGGACGAGCAGTACTTC
TRBV6-2/TRBV6-3,-,many,TRBJ1-1,CASSWTEMNTEAFF,TGTGCCAGCAGTTGGACAGAGATGAACACTGAAGCTTTCTTT
TRBV7-6,-,many,TRBJ2-5,CASSRTEGAQYF,TGTGCCAGCAGTCGGACCGAAGGAGCCCAGTACTTC
TRBV20-1,-,few,TRBJ2-1,CSARDSGLYNEQFF,TGCAGTGCTAGAGATTCCGGACTTTACAATGAGCAGTTCTTC
TRBV6-1,-,many,TRBJ2-1,CASSGQYYNEQFF,TGTGCCAGCAGTGGACAGTACTACAATGAGCAGTTCTTC
TRBV18,-,many,TRBJ1-2,CASSPNLQDLNYGYTF,TGTGCCAGCTCACCAAATTTACAGGATCTTAACTATGGCTACACCTTC
TRBV5-1,-,many,TRBJ2-5,CASSDPRPGETQYF,TGCGCCAGCAGCGACCCCCGCCCGGGAGAGACCCAGTACTTC
TRBV7-8,-,many,TRBJ2-3,CASSLAAGDTDTQYF,TGTGCCAGCAGCTTAGCCGCAGGGGACACAGATACGCAGTATTTT
TRBV10-3,-,many,TRBJ1-6,CAISAGPDSPLHF,TGTGCCATCAGTGCGGGGCCGGATTCACCCCTCCACTTT
TRBV6-2/TRBV6-3,TRBD1,many,TRBJ2-3,CASSYPVGQGTDTQYF,TGTGCCAGCAGTTACCCTGTTGGACAGGGGACAGATACGCAGTATTTT
TRBV2,TRBD1,many,TRBJ2-3,CASRKDRYTTDTQYF,TGTGCCAGCAGGAAGGACAGGTATACCACAGATACGCAGTATTTT
TRBV5-6,-,-,TRBJ1-1,CASSITGMQGAFF,TGTGCCAGCAGCATAACAGGGATGCAAGGAGCTTTCTTT
TRBV19,TRBD1,many,TRBJ2-4,CASSRADLQTGSAKNIQYF,TGTGCCAGTAGTAGAGCCGATCTACAGACAGGGTCGGCCAAAAACATTCAGTACTTC
TRBV15,-,many,TRBJ2-5,CATSSFGAQYF,TGTGCCACCAGCAGCTTTGGGGCCCAGTACTTC
TRBV2,-,many,TRBJ1-1,CASRTELTEAFF,TGTGCCAGCAGGACAGAACTCACTGAAGCTTTCTTT
TRBV6-5,-,-,TRBJ1-1,CASSSSAYSTEAFF,TGTGCCAGCAGCTCTTCGGCATACAGCACTGAAGCTTTCTTT
TRBV10-3,TRBD1,many,TRBJ1-4,CAISAAWGQGEKLFF,TGTGCCATCAGTGCGGCGTGGGGACAGGGGGAAAAACTGTTTTTT
TRBV4-3,-,few,TRBJ1-4,CASSQDLVREREEKLFF,TGCGCCAGCAGCCAAGATCTGGTACGGGAAAGAGAAGAAAAACTGTTTTTT
TRBV7-8,TRBD2,many,TRBJ2-1,CASSLTGGPLAGVRNEQFF,TGTGCCAGCAGCTTAACGGGAGGGCCGCTAGCGGGAGTGAGGAATGAGCAGTTCTTC
TRBV20-1,TRBD2,-,TRBJ2-1,CSAPRTSGGGNEQFF,TGCAGTGCTCCCCGGACTAGCGGGGGGGGCAATGAGCAGTTCTTC
TRBV3-1,-,few,TRBJ1-2,CASSQTPAYVGLAYGYTF,TGTGCCAGCAGTCAAACTCCGGCCTACGTAGGGTTGGCCTATGGCTACACCTTC
TRBV6-5,TRBD1,few,TRBJ1-1,CASSYSLDRVTEAFF,TGTGCCAGCAGTTACTCCCTGGACAGGGTTACTGAAGCTTTCTTT
TRBV20-1,TRBD2,many,TRBJ2-3,CSARNLAGGEADTQYF,TGCAGTGCTAGGAATTTAGCGGGGGGGGAGGCAGATACGCAGTATTTT
TRBV4-1,-,-,TRBJ2-1,CASSQPVAEYNEQFF,TGCGCCAGCAGCCAACCTGTAGCGGAGTACAATGAGCAGTTCTTC
TRBV11-1,-,many,TRBJ1-1,CASSRRGGANTEAFF,TGTGCCAGCAGCCGCCGCGGGGGGGCCAACACTGAAGCTTTCTTT
TRBV5-1,-,many,TRBJ2-1,CASSLGRNNEQFF,TGCGCCAGCAGCTTGGGGCGGAACAATGAGCAGTTCTTC
TRBV20-1,-,few,TRBJ2-7,CSASWGRYEQYF,TGCAGTGCTAGTTGGGGGCGGTACGAGCAGTACTTC
TRBV28,-,many,TRBJ2-2,CASSLWSGTANTGELFF,TGTGCCAGCAGTTTATGGTCCGGGACGGCGAACACCGGGGAGCTGTTTTTT
TRBV3-1,-,many,TRBJ2-7,CASSPLWDPDSEQYF,TGTGCCAGCAGCCCCCTGTGGGATCCGGATAGCGAGCAGTACTTC
TRBV7-9,-,-,TRBJ2-7,CASSRAGVYSEQYF,TGTGCCAGCAGCCGGGCCGGAGTGTATAGCGAGCAGTACTTC
TRBV12-5,TRBD2,few,TRBJ2-1,CASGPPGGGLREQFF,TGTGCTAGTGGTCCGCCCGGGGGGGGCTTAAGAGAGCAGTTCTTC
TRBV11-2,TRBD2,many,TRBJ2-1,CASSSIRGGPYNEQFF,TGTGCCAGCAGCTCCATCCGCGGGGGGCCCTACAATGAGCAGTTCTTC
TRBV5-4,-,many,TRBJ1-1,CASSLWQGGTEAFF,TGTGCCAGCAGCTTGTGGCAGGGAGGCACTGAAGCTTTCTTT
TRBV7-3,-,few,TRBJ2-6,CASSPLISGANVLTF,TGTGCCAGCAGCCCTCTCATCTCTGGGGCCAACGTCCTGACTTTC
TRBV29-1,-,many,TRBJ1-4,CSALSLTNEKLFF,TGCAGCGCTTTATCGCTAACTAATGAAAAACTGTTTTTT
TRBV29-1,-,-,TRBJ2-5,CSVSWENEETQYF,TGCAGCGTTTCTTGGGAGAACGAAGAGACCCAGTACTTC
TRBV15,-,few,TRBJ1-1,CATSRGFGVPEAFF,TGTGCCACCAGCAGAGGTTTTGGGGTTCCTGAAGCTTTCTTT
TRBV9,TRBD2,many,TRBJ2-1,CASSVIAGGLDEQFF,TGTGCCAGCAGCGTAATAGCGGGGGGCTTGGATGAGCAGTTCTTC
TRBV29-1,TRBD2,-,TRBJ2-3,CSVATSGVDTQYF,TGCAGCGTTGCAACTAGCGGGGTAGATACGCAGTATTTT
TRBV10-3,-,many,TRBJ2-7,CAISQVSYEQYF,TGTGCCATCAGTCAGGTCTCCTACGAGCAGTACTTC
TRBV6-1,-,many,TRBJ2-1,CASSSIGTDNEQFF,TGTGCCAGCAGTAGCATCGGGACCGACAATGAGCAGTTCTTC